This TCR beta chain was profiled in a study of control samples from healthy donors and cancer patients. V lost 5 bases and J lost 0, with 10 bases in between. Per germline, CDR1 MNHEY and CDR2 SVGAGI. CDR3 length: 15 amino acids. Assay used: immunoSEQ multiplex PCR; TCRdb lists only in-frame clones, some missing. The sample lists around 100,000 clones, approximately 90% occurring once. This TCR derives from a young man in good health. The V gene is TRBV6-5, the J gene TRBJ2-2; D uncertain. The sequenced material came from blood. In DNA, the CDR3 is TGTGCCAGCAGTCAATCAAATACGAACACCGGGGAGCTGTTTTTT. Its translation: CASSQSNTNTGELFF.